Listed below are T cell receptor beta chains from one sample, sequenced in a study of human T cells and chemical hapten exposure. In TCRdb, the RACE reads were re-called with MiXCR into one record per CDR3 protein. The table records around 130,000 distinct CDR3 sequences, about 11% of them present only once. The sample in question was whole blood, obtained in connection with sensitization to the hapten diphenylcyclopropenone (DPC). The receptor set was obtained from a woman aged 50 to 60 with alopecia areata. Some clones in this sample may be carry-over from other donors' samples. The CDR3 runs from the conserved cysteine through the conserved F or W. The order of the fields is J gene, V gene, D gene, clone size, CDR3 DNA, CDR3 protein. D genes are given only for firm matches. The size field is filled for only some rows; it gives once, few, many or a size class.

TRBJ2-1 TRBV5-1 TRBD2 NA TGCGCCAGCAGCTTGGTGAGCGGGAGCTTACATGAGCAGTTCTTC CASSLVSGSLHEQFF
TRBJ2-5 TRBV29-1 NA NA TGCAGCGTTGGGGAGACACCTCAAGAGACCCAGTACTTC CSVGETPQETQYF
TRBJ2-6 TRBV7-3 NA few TGTGCCAGCAGCTCATTACGGACAGCCCTCTCTGGGGCCAACGTCCTGACTTTC CASSSLRTALSGANVLTF
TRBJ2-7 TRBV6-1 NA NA TGTGCCAGCTCTAGGGGCCTCTCCCAATACGAGCAGTACTTC CASSRGLSQYEQYF
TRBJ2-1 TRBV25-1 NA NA TGTGCCAGCAGTCACCCGGGAGAGTTTGGTGAGCAGTTCTTC CASSHPGEFGEQFF
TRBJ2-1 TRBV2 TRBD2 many TGTGCCAGCAAGGGACTAGCGGGCTTTGGAGACTCCTACAATGAGCAGTTCTTC CASKGLAGFGDSYNEQFF
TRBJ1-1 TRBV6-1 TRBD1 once TGTGCCAGCAGTCCCGGGACAGGGGGCAACACTGAAGCTTTCTTT CASSPGTGGNTEAFF
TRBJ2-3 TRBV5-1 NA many TGCGCCAGCAGCTTGGGAGGACAGCCCACAGATACGCAGTATTTT CASSLGGQPTDTQYF
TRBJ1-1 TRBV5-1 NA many TGCGCCAGCAGCTCCTGGGGGGGAAACACTGAAGCTTTCTTT CASSSWGGNTEAFF
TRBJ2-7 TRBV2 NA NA TGTGCCAGCAGTGGACAGACCTACGAGCAGTACTTC CASSGQTYEQYF